This T cell receptor (beta chain) was observed in a study of blood T cell repertoires in COVID-19. On the study more broadly: Spain, Italy and the United States supplied samples that represented acute and convalescent COVID-19. PBMCs, B-cell-depleted T cells, or T cells provided the cDNA or gDNA that made up the material.

The germline V gene has CDR1 MNHEY and CDR2 SVGAGI. V was pared by 7 bases and J by 2 bases, with 17 bases between. This CDR3 is 15 amino acids long. Authors' processing steps: Amplified reference gene primers provided the basis for estimating nucleated cell counts. The table came from immunoSEQ multiplex PCR; TCRdb's copy has only in-frame clones and leaves some out. The DNA gave D and trimming, while V, J and clone size come from that table. The sample has about 270,000 clones, 80% to 90% seen once. The clonotype originates from a woman aged 45-65 years who had recovered from COVID-19. Sequencing was done on a sample of peripheral blood. V and J are TRBV6-5 and TRBJ1-1, with a possible D match to TRBD1 (5 bases). CDR3 in amino acids: CASIRRGGFNTEAFF. CDR3 nucleotides: TGTGCCAGCATCCGAAGGGGAGGGTTCAACACTGAAGCTTTCTTT.